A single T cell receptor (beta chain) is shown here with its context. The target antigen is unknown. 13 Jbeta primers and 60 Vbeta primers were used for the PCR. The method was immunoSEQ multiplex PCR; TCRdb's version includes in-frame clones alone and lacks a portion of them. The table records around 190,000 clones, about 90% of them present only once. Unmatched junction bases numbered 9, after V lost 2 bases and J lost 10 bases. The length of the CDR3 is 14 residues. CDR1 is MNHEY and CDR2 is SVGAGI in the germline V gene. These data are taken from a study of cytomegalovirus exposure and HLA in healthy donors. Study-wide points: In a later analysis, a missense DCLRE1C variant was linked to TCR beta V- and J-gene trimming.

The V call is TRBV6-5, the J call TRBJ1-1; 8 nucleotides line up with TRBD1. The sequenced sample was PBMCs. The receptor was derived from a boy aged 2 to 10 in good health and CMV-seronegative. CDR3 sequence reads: CASSYPWTGRSAFF. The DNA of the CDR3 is TGTGCCAGCAGTTACCCCTGGACAGGGAGGTCAGCTTTCTTT.